This entry features one T cell receptor (beta chain) sequence. The CDR3 extends over 14 amino acids. V gave up 0 bases and J gave up 0 bases, with 6 bases separating them. Germline V gene data show CDR1 as MNHEY and CDR2 as SMNVEV (reference sequence). Original handling: For nucleated cells, counts were estimated from reference gene primer amplification. This table comes from immunoSEQ multiplex PCR, and its TCRdb copy is limited to in-frame clones, with some not included. Clone size and the V and J calls come from that table; the DNA yielded D and trimming. The data hold around 430,000 clones, with around 87% observed a single time. This record comes from a study of blood T cell repertoires in COVID-19. Background on the study: Sources were T cells, B-cell-depleted T cells, or PBMCs; the material itself was cDNA or gDNA.

The study assigned cohorts using participant-reported clinical history. J is TRBJ2-7 and V is TRBV27; D is unclear. Sequencing used PBMCs or T cells enriched from blood (not recorded which). This receptor was identified in a woman aged 45-65 years who had recovered from COVID-19. This CDR3 is CASSLSPFSYEQYF. The CDR3 nucleotides read TGTGCCAGCAGTTTATCCCCCTTCTCCTACGAGCAGTACTTC.